The clone carrying this TCR beta chain came up a few times. These data are taken from a study of T-cell memory formation after mild COVID-19. There are 15 residues in the CDR3. V lost 7 bases, J lost 3 bases, and 19 bases lay in between. Germline CDR1 MNHNS, CDR2 SASEGT. TCRdb processed the 5' RACE reads anew with MiXCR; each CDR3 protein has one entry. The table records fewer than 450,000 distinct CDR3 sequences, roughly 24% of them present only once. Material for sequencing was PBMCs or a T cell subset sorted from them (not recorded which). The gene calls are TRBV6-1 and TRBJ2-7; D is possibly TRBD1 or TRBD2 (6 bases each). This receptor was taken from an adult woman who had mild COVID-19 (a few samples of this study predate the infection). Cell type and time point are not known. The CDR3 region is CASKVWGGQNYEQYF. In DNA, the CDR3 is TGTGCCAGCAAGGTATGGGGAGGACAGAACTACGAGCAGTACTTC.